The 20 T cell receptor beta chains below come from one sample, sequenced in a study of beta chain features in type 1 diabetes. Sequenced material consisted of expressed TCRB transcripts (all of the isolated RNA was reverse transcribed). TCRdb's table, derived via immunoSEQ multiplex PCR, lists solely in-frame clones and lacks some. The sample lists fewer than 150,000 clones, less than 9% seen once, with 1.1% to 1.5% in the top ten. Sequenced: central memory CD4+ T cells from blood. The receptors shown here come from a woman aged 25-40 years in good health.

This clone has just a few counts. The chain combines TRBV30 with TRBJ1-4; possible D gene TRBD1, 5 bases. CDR3 length: 13 residues. Germline V gene lookup returns CDR1 GTSNPN and CDR2 SVGIG (reference sequence). Trimming left V 2 bases short and J 8 bases short, with 12 bases between. The CDR3 spells CAWSWGGREKLFF. CDR3 bases: TGTGCCTGGAGTTGGGGGGGGAGAGAAAAACTGTTTTTT.

This clone was observed a handful of times. This chain uses TRBV4-2 with TRBJ2-1; TRBD2 matches at 14 bases. The J segment lost 9 bases and the V segment lost 5 bases, leaving 6 bases of the junction unmatched. CDR3 length: 15 residues. CDR1 is LGHNA, CDR2 YNFKEQ, per germline. CDR3: CASSSGLAGEGEQFF. The CDR3 DNA sequence: TGTGCCAGCAGCTCGGGACTAGCGGGAGAGGGTGAGCAGTTCTTC.

Concerning this clone itself: The identical CDR3 is also encoded by other nucleotide sequences in the sample. V gene TRBV5-6 combines with J gene TRBJ2-1; the match to TRBD2 covers 10 bases. The CDR3 consists of 16 residues. Germline CDR1 and CDR2: SGHDT and YYEEEE. With 0 bases clipped from V and 3 bases from J, the junction kept 3 bases outside the gene matches. CDR3 DNA: TGTGCCAGCAGCTTGGATAGCGGGAGGATCTACAATGAGCAGTTCTTC. Translating it yields CASSLDSGRIYNEQFF.

This clone has more than one count but fewer than ten. This rearrangement joins TRBV5-4 to TRBJ2-2; D perhaps matches TRBD2 (9 bases). This CDR3 is 19 amino acids long. Trimming left V 3 bases short and J 0 bases short, with 21 bases between. Per the germline V gene, CDR1 is SGHNT and CDR2 is YYREEE (reference sequence). The CDR3 region is CASSSGRGRLAANTGELFF. DNA for the CDR3: TGTGCCAGCAGCTCTGGCAGGGGGCGACTAGCGGCGAACACCGGGGAGCTGTTTTTT.

The chain employs TRBV9 and TRBJ2-3; TRBD2 might be the D (6 bases). This CDR3 contains 15 residues. V lost 3 bases and J lost 2, with 13 bases in between. Germline V gene sequence: CDR1 SGDLS, CDR2 YYNGEE. CDR3 loop: CASSGGALDTDTQYF. DNA for the CDR3: TGTGCCAGCAGCGGCGGGGCTTTGGACACAGATACGCAGTATTTT.

In DNA form, the CDR3 reads TGTGCCATAACCGGGACAGCCTATGGCTACACCTTC. Residues: CAITGTAYGYTF. This chain uses TRBV28 with TRBJ1-2; TRBD1 aligns across 7 bases. CDR3 length: 12 residues. Per germline, CDR1 MDHEN and CDR2 SYDVKM. Germline trimming cut 10 bases from V and 4 bases from J; bases unmatched to any gene: 6.

This clone was seen a few times. V and J are TRBV28 and TRBJ2-7; 8 bases line up with TRBD2. J gave up 3 bases and V 4 bases, and 5 bases lay outside the gene matches. The CDR3 runs to 14 residues. Per the germline V gene, CDR1 is MDHEN and CDR2 is SYDVKM. This CDR3 reads CASSSGGTFYEQYF. As DNA, the CDR3 is TGTGCCAGCAGTTCGGGAGGGACCTTCTACGAGCAGTACTTC.

This clone has only a few counts. The CDR3 region is CASSLGRLGQEGGYTF. The CDR3 DNA sequence: TGTGCCAGCAGCTTAGGACGATTGGGACAGGAGGGTGGCTACACCTTC. This chain joins TRBV7-9 and TRBJ1-2; 8 bases match TRBD1. The CDR3 runs to 16 residues. The germline gives CDR1 SEHNR, CDR2 FQNEAQ (reference sequence). After removal of 1 base from V and 7 bases from J, the junction contained 11 bases not matched to a gene.

CDR3 DNA sequence: TGCGCCAGCAGCCACGACCGGCAGCTAGCGGGAGACTCGGTCCATGAGCAGTTCTTC. This codes for CASSHDRQLAGDSVHEQFF. The chain is built from TRBV4-3 and TRBJ2-1; 10 bases agree with TRBD2. The CDR3 runs to 19 residues. V shed 3 bases and J 8 bases; nucleotides not matched to a gene: 19. The V gene's germline CDR1 is LGHNA and CDR2 YSLEER.

The rearrangement uses TRBV7-3 and TRBJ2-5; D is possibly TRBD2 (5 bases). The germline V gene encodes CDR1 SGHTA and CDR2 FQGTGA. The CDR3 runs 15 residues. V was pared by 5 bases and J by 4 bases, with 17 bases between. The CDR3 nucleotides are TGTGCCAGCAGCGAAAGGCGGGCTAGGCCAGAGACCCAGTACTTC. Its protein is CASSERRARPETQYF.

The V and J genes are TRBV10-3 and TRBJ2-2, with a possible D match to TRBD2 (6 bases). The CDR3 contains 14 residues. Germline V gene sequence: CDR1 ENHRY, CDR2 SYGVKD. V lost 10 bases and J 1 base, leaving 13 bases between the germline ends. The CDR3 bases are TGTGCCAGCACAACTAGCCAGAACACCGGGGAGCTGTTTTTT. Translation: CASTTSQNTGELFF.

The rearrangement uses TRBV11-1 and TRBJ1-1; 9 nucleotides agree with TRBD1. The germline V gene has CDR1 SGHAT and CDR2 FQDESV (reference sequence). The CDR3 has 14 amino acids. The ends lost 5 bases at V and 5 bases at J; junction bases unmatched: 6. The CDR3 DNA follows: TGTGCCAGCAGCGCCACAGGGGGCGGAACTGAAGCTTTCTTT. Its protein product is CASSATGGGTEAFF.

This clone was observed a handful of times. This chain links TRBV7-3 with TRBJ1-5; 7 bases agree with TRBD1. The germline V gene encodes CDR1 SGHTA and CDR2 FQGTGA. This CDR3 is 15 amino acids long. V shed 0 bases and J 4 bases; nucleotides not matched to a gene: 3. CDR3 amino acids: CASSLTGDRNQPQHF. The CDR3, as DNA: TGTGCCAGCAGCTTAACGGGGGACAGAAATCAGCCCCAGCATTTT.

V and J are TRBV7-9 and TRBJ2-5; 9 bases are a match to TRBD1. The J call may be mistaken, given a closer DNA end match to TRBJ2-7. From germline, CDR1 is SEHNR and CDR2 FQNEAQ (reference sequence). The CDR3 is 14 amino acids. The DNA of the CDR3 is TGTGCCAGCACCCGCGGGGGACAGGGCTACGAGCAGTACTTC. Translating it yields CASTRGGQGYEQYF.

This clone was observed at least ten times. The rearrangement links TRBV29-1 to TRBJ2-2; 8 nucleotides agree with TRBD2. The CDR3 spans 14 residues. J was trimmed by 0 bases and V by 4 bases; bases with no gene match: 1. Looked up from germline, CDR1 is SQVTM and CDR2 is ANQGSEA. CDR3 bases: TGCAGCGTTGGAGCGGGAGCGAACACCGGGGAGCTGTTTTTT. Translation gives CSVGAGANTGELFF.

Notes on this clone: The identical CDR3 is also encoded by other nucleotide sequences in the sample. The chain carries TRBV6-1 and TRBJ1-5; 8 bases agree with TRBD1. The CDR3 sequence is 14 residues long. CDR1 is MNHNS, CDR2 SASEGT, per germline. Losses at the gene ends were 6 bases for V and 2 bases for J; bases not matched to a gene: 3. The CDR3 protein is CASRTTGGNQPQHF. The CDR3 DNA follows: TGTGCCAGCAGGACGACAGGGGGCAATCAGCCCCAGCATTTT.

This clone was found a few times. This chain's CDR3 is CASSFGGTNYGYTF. The CDR3 DNA follows: TGTGCCAGCAGCTTTGGGGGGACTAACTATGGCTACACCTTC. V and J are TRBV13 and TRBJ1-2, with D perhaps TRBD1 (5 bases). Trimming cost V 3 bases and J 0 bases, with 8 bases left between them. Germline CDR1 is PRHDT and CDR2 is FYEKMQ (reference sequence). The CDR3 contains 14 residues.

The CDR3 DNA is TGTGCCAGCAGCCCCTCGACACTTGCGAACACTGAAGCTTTCTTT. Translation gives CASSPSTLANTEAFF. This chain connects TRBV5-4 to TRBJ1-1; D ambiguous. CDR3 length equals 15 residues. The V end was cut by 4 bases, the J end by 1 base, with 14 bases between. Germline V lookup: CDR1 SGHNT, CDR2 YYREEE (reference sequence).

This clone has a handful of counts. The V and J genes are TRBV12-2 and TRBJ2-7; TRBD2 is the table's D call and was not checked against the DNA. TRBV12-2 is an annotated pseudogene. The CDR3 runs 12 residues. This chain's CDR3 is CASRLNRREALV. The CDR3 DNA follows: TGTGCAAGTCGCTTAAATCGGCGGGAGGCCCTCGTC.

This clone was found a few times. The DNA for the CDR3 is TGTGCCAGTAGTATATCAGCGGGAGGTCCATACGAGCAGTACTTC. This sequence encodes CASSISAGGPYEQYF. The chain employs TRBV19 and TRBJ2-7, with 9 bases aligning to TRBD2. Germline values: CDR1 LNHDA, CDR2 SQIVND (reference sequence). This CDR3 has 15 amino acids. The junction had 6 bases not matched to a gene; V was cut back by 2 bases and J by 4 bases.